This T cell receptor beta chain derives from a study of blood T cell repertoires in COVID-19. Clones were sequenced by immunoSEQ multiplex PCR, and TCRdb holds only the in-frame ones, with some missing. In the table there are a few hundred thousand clones, around 90% of which are singletons. With 4 bases removed from V and 0 bases from J, the gap between germline ends came to 25 bases. The CDR3 sequence is 20 residues long. Germline CDR1 reads LGHNA; CDR2 reads YNFKEQ. The rearrangement links TRBV4-2 to TRBJ2-1; D might be TRBD1 (5 bases). What was sequenced was peripheral blood. This TCR derives from a man younger than 35 with active or convalescent COVID-19. Here the CDR3 reads CASSRPLQVPDPSSYNEQFF. The CDR3 bases are TGTGCCAGCAGCCGCCCACTACAGGTTCCAGATCCATCCTCCTACAATGAGCAGTTCTTC.